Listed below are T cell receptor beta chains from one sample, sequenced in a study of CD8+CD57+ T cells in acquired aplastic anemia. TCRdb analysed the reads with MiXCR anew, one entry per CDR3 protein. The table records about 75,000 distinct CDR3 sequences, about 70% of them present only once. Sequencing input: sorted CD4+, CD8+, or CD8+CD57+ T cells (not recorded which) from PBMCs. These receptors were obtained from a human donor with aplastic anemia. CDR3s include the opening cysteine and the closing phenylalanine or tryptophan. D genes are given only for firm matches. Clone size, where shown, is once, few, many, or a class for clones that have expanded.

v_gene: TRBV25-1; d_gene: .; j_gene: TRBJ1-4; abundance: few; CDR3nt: TGTGCCAGCAGTGAGGCGGGAGGAGAAAAACTGTTTTTT; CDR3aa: CASSEAGGEKLFF
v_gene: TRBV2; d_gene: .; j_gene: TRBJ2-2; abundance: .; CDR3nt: TGTGCCAGCACCCCCCGTGAGGGTTCGAACACCGGGGAGCTGTTTTTT; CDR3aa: CASTPREGSNTGELFF
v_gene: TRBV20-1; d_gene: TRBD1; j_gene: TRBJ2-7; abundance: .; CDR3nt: TGCAGTGCTAGTTTCTGGGACAGGGGATTCTACGAGCAGTACTTC; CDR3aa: CSASFWDRGFYEQYF
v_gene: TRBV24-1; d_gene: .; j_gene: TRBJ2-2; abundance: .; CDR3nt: TGTGCCACCAGTGATTCGCCCGGGGAGCTGTTTTTT; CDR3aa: CATSDSPGELFF
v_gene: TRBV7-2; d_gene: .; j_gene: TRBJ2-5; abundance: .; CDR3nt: TGTGCCAGCAGCTTAAATGGACGTTCAGAAGAGACCCAGTACTTC; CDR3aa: CASSLNGRSEETQYF
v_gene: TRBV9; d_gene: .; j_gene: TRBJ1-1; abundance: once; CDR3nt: TGTGCCAGCAGTCCAGAGGTTCCTGAAGCTTTCTTT; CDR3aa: CASSPEVPEAFF
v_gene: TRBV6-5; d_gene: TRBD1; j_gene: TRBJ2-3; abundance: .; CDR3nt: TGTGCCAGCAGTTTAACAGGGGTGTATGGCACAGATACGCAGTATTTT; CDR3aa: CASSLTGVYGTDTQYF
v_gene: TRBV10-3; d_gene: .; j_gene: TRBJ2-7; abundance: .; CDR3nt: TGTGCCATCAGTCAACCCCAATACAACTACGAGCAGTACTTC; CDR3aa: CAISQPQYNYEQYF
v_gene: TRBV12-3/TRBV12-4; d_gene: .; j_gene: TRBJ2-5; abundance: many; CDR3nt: TGTGCCAGCAAAAGCGGCGTCCAAGAGACCCAGTACTTC; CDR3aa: CASKSGVQETQYF
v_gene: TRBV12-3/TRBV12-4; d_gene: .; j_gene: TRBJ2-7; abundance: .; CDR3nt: TGTGCCAGCACCTTTACGACCCGTAGTGGGGAGCAGTACTTC; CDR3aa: CASTFTTRSGEQYF
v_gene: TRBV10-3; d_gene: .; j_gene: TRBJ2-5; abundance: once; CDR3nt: TGTGCCATCAGCTCACAGGGAATGGGCCAAGAGACCCAGTACTTC; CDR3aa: CAISSQGMGQETQYF
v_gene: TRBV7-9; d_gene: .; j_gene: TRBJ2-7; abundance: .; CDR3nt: TGTGCCAGCAGCTTAGGGAACCCCTACGAGCAGTACTTC; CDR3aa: CASSLGNPYEQYF
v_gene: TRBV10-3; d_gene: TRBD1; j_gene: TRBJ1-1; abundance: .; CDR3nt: TGTGCCATCAGTTTGACAGGGGGCCGTGAAGCTTTCTTT; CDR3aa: CAISLTGGREAFF
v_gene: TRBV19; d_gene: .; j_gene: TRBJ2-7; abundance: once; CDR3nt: TGTGCCAGTAGTACCTTGGCAGCCGTTCCCTACGAGCAGTACTTC; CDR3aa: CASSTLAAVPYEQYF
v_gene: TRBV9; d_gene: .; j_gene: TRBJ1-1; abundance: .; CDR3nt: TGTGCCAGCAGCGTAGCGGGCGGACCGAACACTGAAGCTTTCTTT; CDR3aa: CASSVAGGPNTEAFF
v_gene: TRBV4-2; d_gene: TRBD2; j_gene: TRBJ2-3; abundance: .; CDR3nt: TGTGCCAGCAGCATACTAGCGGGAGGTACCAAAGATACGCAGTATTTT; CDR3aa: CASSILAGGTKDTQYF
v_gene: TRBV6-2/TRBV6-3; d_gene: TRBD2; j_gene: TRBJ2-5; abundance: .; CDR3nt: TGCGCCAGCAGTTACCGTGCGGGGGACCAAGAGACCCAGTACTTC; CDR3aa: CASSYRAGDQETQYF
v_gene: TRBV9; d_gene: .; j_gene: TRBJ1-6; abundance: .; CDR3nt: TGTGCCAGCAGTCAGGTTAATTCACCCCTCCACTTT; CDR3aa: CASSQVNSPLHF
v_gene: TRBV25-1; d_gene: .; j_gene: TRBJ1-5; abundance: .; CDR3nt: TGTGCCAGCAGTGTGGGGGCCCAGCCCCAGCATTTT; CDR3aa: CASSVGAQPQHF
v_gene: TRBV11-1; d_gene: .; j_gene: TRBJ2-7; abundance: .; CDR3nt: TGTGCCAGCAGCCGCGGGACGGGGGCATGGTCCTACGAGCAGTACTTC; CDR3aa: CASSRGTGAWSYEQYF
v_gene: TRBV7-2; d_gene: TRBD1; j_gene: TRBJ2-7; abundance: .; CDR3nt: TGTGCCAGCAGCCGTGACAGGGATCACGAGCAGTACTTC; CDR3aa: CASSRDRDHEQYF
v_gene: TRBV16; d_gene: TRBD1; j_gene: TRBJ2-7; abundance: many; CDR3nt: TGTGCCAGCAGCCAATCCGCAGGGACAGGCGAGCAGTACTTC; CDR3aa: CASSQSAGTGEQYF
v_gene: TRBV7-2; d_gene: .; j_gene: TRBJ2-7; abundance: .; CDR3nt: TGTGCCAGCAGCTCCCGGACGGGGGCCTACGAGCAGTACTTC; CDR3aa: CASSSRTGAYEQYF
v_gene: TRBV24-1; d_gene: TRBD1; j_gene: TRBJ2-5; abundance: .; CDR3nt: TGTGCCACCAGTGACCCGGGACAGGGGGTTTTAGAGACCCAGTACTTC; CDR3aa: CATSDPGQGVLETQYF
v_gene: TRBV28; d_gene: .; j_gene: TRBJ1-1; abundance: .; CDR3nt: TGTGCCAGCAGTTTAGCAACTGAAGCTTTCTTT; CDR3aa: CASSLATEAFF